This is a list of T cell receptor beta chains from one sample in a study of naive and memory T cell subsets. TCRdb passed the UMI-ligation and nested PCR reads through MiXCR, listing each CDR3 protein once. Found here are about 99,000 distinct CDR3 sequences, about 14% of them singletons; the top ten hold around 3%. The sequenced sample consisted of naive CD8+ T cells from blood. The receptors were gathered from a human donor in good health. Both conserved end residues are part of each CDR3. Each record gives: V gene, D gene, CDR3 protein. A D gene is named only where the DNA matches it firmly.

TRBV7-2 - CASSPEDSVNQPQHF
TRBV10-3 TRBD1 CASGTGITDTQYF
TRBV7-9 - CASKGSSEDTQYF
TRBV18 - CASSPPATGTEAFF
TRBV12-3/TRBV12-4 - CASSFQEVEAFF
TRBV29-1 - CSVEDPSSYNEQFF
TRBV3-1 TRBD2 CASMAGGGHNEQFF
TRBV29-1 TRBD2 CSVVPGGLAGGSSSYNEQFF
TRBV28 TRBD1 CASSSGTGYQMKQFF
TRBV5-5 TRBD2 CASSPTLAGASYNEQFF
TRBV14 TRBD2 CASSRPGLAGDGGYEQYF
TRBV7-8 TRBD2 CASRSPVREGGEVTDTQYF
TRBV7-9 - CASSSSSANYGYTF
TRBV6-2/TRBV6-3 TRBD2 CASSYDGLAREQFF
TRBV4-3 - CASSQVFINTGELFF
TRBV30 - CAWSVGHPNEQFF
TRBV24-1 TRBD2 CATSDPERELTDTQYF
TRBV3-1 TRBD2 CASSQEARLAGGGHEQFF
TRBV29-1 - CSAYTGELFF
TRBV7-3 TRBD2 CASSPTGGTDTQYF
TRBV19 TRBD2 CASSIGSSGRNNEQFF
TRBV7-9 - CASSWKGNSPLHF
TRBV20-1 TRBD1 CSARDFLRAGQDSYEQYF
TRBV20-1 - CSARPGWGTEAFF
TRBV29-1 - CSVEGAANNYGYTF